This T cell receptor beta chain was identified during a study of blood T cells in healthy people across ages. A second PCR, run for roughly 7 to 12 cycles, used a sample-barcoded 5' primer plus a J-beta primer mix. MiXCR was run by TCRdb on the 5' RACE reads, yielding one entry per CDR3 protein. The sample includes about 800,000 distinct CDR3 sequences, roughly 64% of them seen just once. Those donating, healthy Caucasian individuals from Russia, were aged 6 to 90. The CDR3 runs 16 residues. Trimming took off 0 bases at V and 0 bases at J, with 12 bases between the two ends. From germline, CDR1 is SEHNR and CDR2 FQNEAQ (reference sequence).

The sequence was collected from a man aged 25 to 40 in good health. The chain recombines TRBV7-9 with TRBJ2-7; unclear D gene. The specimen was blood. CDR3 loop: CASSLAVAPSSYEQYF. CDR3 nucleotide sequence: TGTGCCAGCAGCTTAGCAGTAGCACCGAGCTCCTACGAGCAGTACTTC.